This is a list of T cell receptor beta chains from one sample in a study of blood T cell repertoires in COVID-19. Clones were sequenced by immunoSEQ multiplex PCR, and TCRdb holds only the in-frame ones, with some missing. Of hundreds of thousands of clones listed, 88% were seen once; the top ten hold roughly 4%. The source material was peripheral blood. Receptors were obtained from a woman aged 45-59 years with active or convalescent COVID-19. The CDR3 runs from the conserved cysteine through the conserved F or W. Each record gives: J gene, clone size, V gene, CDR3 protein. Clone size appears in some rows only: once, few, many, or a class for an expanded clone.

>TRBJ1-5|NA|TRBV6-5
CASRAGNSNQPQHF
>TRBJ1-1|NA|TRBV4-1
CASSQDLIRGGSEAFF
>TRBJ1-1|NA|TRBV30
CAWTTKNTEAFF
>TRBJ2-1|NA|TRBV18
CASSPLAGSYNEQFF
>TRBJ2-4|NA|TRBV7-2
CASTHNGAMAKNIQYF
>TRBJ2-2|NA|TRBV2
CASSAGQGFTGELFF
>TRBJ2-5|NA|TRBV5-1
CASSLGGGETQYF
>TRBJ1-6|NA|TRBV25-1
CASTGTGASPLHF
>TRBJ1-6|NA|TRBV4-2
CASSQVESRGGSPLHF
>TRBJ1-6|NA|TRBV7-2
CASTLQGSNSPLHF
>TRBJ1-5|NA|TRBV5-1
CASSSGLNQPQHF
>TRBJ1-2|NA|TRBV14
CASSQDGGFRGYTF
>TRBJ2-2|NA|TRBV5-1
CASILDSTAGTGELFF
>TRBJ2-1|few|TRBV28
CASTLGGRIYNEQFF
>TRBJ1-2|NA|TRBV27
CASRQAYGGYTF
>TRBJ1-2|few|TRBV6-1
CASSEAGNYGYTF
>TRBJ1-2|NA|TRBV6-6
CASGQGVGANYGYTF
>TRBJ2-1|NA|TRBV7-3
CASSFSAGDEQFF
>TRBJ1-4|NA|TRBV2
CASSSGPGLKTLF
>TRBJ1-2|NA|TRBV28
CASSSGGTYGYTF
>TRBJ2-3|NA|TRBV28
CASTLTSVSTDTQYF
>TRBJ2-1|once|TRBV28
CASSPGQLAYNEQFF
>TRBJ1-3|NA|TRBV7-7
CASSPLRAGNGNTIYF
>TRBJ1-1|NA|TRBV2
CASQGQGANTEAFF
>TRBJ2-1|NA|TRBV7-9
CASSHDNDNEQFF
>TRBJ1-2|NA|TRBV6-5
CASSYADRGNGYTF
>TRBJ1-1|NA|TRBV19
CASTGQGYTEAFF
>TRBJ1-1|NA|TRBV10-3
CAIAGNTEAFF
>TRBJ2-7|NA|TRBV27
CASSLRGSYEQYF
>TRBJ2-7|NA|TRBV4-1
CASSQVDGGNEQYF
>TRBJ2-3|NA|TRBV7-3
CASSVLGQSTDTQYF
>TRBJ2-3|few|TRBV5-1
CASSLAQLVDTQYF
>TRBJ1-2|NA|TRBV12-3/TRBV12-4
CASSFTRNYGYTF
>TRBJ2-7|NA|TRBV3-1/TRBV3-2
CASSLGTSGRAYEQYF
>TRBJ1-6|few|TRBV27
CASSFGARSPLHF
>TRBJ2-3|NA|TRBV6-5
CASTPRGHRDTQYF
>TRBJ2-7|few|TRBV3-1/TRBV3-2
CASSQATGTYEQYF
>TRBJ1-2|NA|TRBV18
CASSPPSEGAGGYTF
>TRBJ1-2|few|TRBV2
CASSVDRGNGYTF
>TRBJ1-1|NA|TRBV19
CASSVQGRNTEAFF
>TRBJ1-1|NA|TRBV3-1/TRBV3-2
CASSLLSVGLGSFF
>TRBJ1-2|NA|TRBV27
CASSFTGFNYGYTF
>TRBJ1-3|NA|TRBV11-2
CASSLSGVSGNTIYF
>TRBJ1-2|once|TRBV9
CASSVEGGAYGYTF
>TRBJ1-1|NA|TRBV27
CASSYQGWTMNTEAFF
>TRBJ2-5|NA|TRBV5-1
CASSLEGAETQYF
>TRBJ2-1|NA|TRBV7-9
CASSFRTGAYNEQFF
>TRBJ2-1|NA|TRBV11-3
CASSLGTGAYNEQFF
>TRBJ1-3|NA|TRBV6-5
CASSPSGGSGNTIYF
>TRBJ2-7|NA|TRBV7-2
CASSLGRGGSYEQYF
>TRBJ2-3|NA|TRBV19
CASSVADTQYF
>TRBJ1-1|NA|TRBV25-1
CASSEQGFVNTEAFF
>TRBJ1-6|few|TRBV3-1/TRBV3-2
CASTTGQIYSPLHF
>TRBJ1-1|NA|TRBV11-2
CASSLEAGLAFAAFF